These 9 T cell receptor beta chains originate from one sample sequenced in a study of CD4 and CD8 cells across lung adenocarcinoma regions. TCRdb re-called the PCR reads through MiXCR, storing one row per CDR3 protein. In the table there are roughly 10,000 distinct CDR3 sequences, approximately 50% of which are singletons. Sequencing input: CD4+ T cells from the margin of a lung tumor. Receptors originate from a male donor with lung adenocarcinoma. The CD4 and CD8 labels of this study may be unreliable.

On this clonotype itself: At one end, the junction sequence differs from germline, possibly due to a read error. The V gene is TRBV10-1, the J gene TRBJ2-5; perhaps D is TRBD1 or TRBD2 (6 bases each). The CDR3 length is 14 residues. CDR1 is WNHNN and CDR2 is SYGVQD in the germline V gene (reference sequence). The chain's CDR3 is CAGLGGGDKDTQYF. CDR3 coding DNA: TGCGCGGGGCTCGGGGGCGGTGACAAAGACACCCAGTACTTC.

This clonotype was picked up many times. J is TRBJ2-3 and V is TRBV28, with a tentative D call TRBD2 (5 bases). This CDR3 has 18 residues. The germline V and J ends were trimmed by 7 bases and 4 bases, with 27 bases remaining between them. The V gene's germline CDR1 is MDHEN and CDR2 SYDVKM. The CDR3 region is CASKDLAWAGAGADTQYF. As DNA, the CDR3 is TGTGCCAGCAAGGACCTCGCATGGGCGGGTGCCGGGGCAGATACGCAGTATTTT.

This clonotype is medium-sized by share. The J gene is TRBJ2-3, the V gene TRBV6-1; TRBD2 agrees at 7 bases. In germline, CDR1 is MNHNS, CDR2 SASEGT. CDR3 length equals 14 residues. Trimming removed 5 bases from V and 0 bases from J; junction bases left unmatched: 2. The CDR3 loop reads CASSKRDSTDTQYF. The CDR3, as DNA: TGTGCCAGCAGTAAGCGGGACAGCACAGATACGCAGTATTTT.

This clonotype has ten or more counts. The chain uses TRBV6-1 and TRBJ1-2; D remains unclear. Per the germline V gene, CDR1 is MNHNS and CDR2 is SASEGT. The CDR3 has 15 amino acids. V lost 7 bases and J 0 bases, leaving 15 bases between the germline ends. Here the CDR3 reads CASNDVERPNYGYTF. CDR3 bases: TGTGCCAGCAACGACGTAGAACGACCTAACTATGGCTACACCTTC.

This sequence joins TRBV6-5 and TRBJ2-5; the D gene is possibly TRBD2 (5 bases). Near its end, the DNA agrees better with TRBJ2-7, so the J call may be wrong. CDR1 is MNHEY, CDR2 SVGAGI, per germline. This CDR3 contains 16 residues. CDR3: CASSYWGAGRRGEQYF. CDR3 in DNA: TGTGCCAGCAGTTACTGGGGTGCTGGGCGACGGGGCGAGCAGTACTTC.

V and J are TRBV6-2 or TRBV6-3 and TRBJ2-2, with D perhaps given as TRBD1 or TRBD2 (5 bases each). Trimming pared 6 bases from V and 5 bases from J, leaving 10 bases between. Per the germline V gene, CDR1 is MNHEY and CDR2 is SVGEGT. The CDR3 spans 13 residues. CDR3 sequence (DNA): TGTGCCAGCAGCTCGAGGGGAACCGGGGAGCTGTTTTTT. This sequence encodes CASSSRGTGELFF.

This clonotype is medium-sized. The chain has TRBV14 and TRBJ1-2; no reliable D call. The germline gives CDR1 SGHDN, CDR2 FVKESK. The CDR3 is made up of 12 amino acids. The V end lost 4 bases, the J end lost 1 base, and 4 bases lay between the germline ends. CDR3 in DNA: TGTGCCAGCAGCCTACATAACTATGGCTACACCTTC. Amino acids: CASSLHNYGYTF. The full variable domain, its missing parts supplied by reference TRBV14 and TRBJ1-2, is EAGVTQFPSHSVIEKGQTVTLRCDPISGHDNLYWYRRVMGKEIKFLLHFVKESKQDESGMPNNRFLAERTGGTYSTLKVQPAELEDSGVYFCASSLHNYGYTFGSGTRLTVV.

V and J are TRBV6-1 and TRBJ2-1; 8 bases fit TRBD1. V was pared by 5 bases and J by 9 bases, with 15 bases of the junction left unmatched. Per the germline V gene, CDR1 is MNHNS and CDR2 is SASEGT. The CDR3 covers 16 residues. The CDR3 sequence: CASSTPPDRGRGEQFF. CDR3 coding DNA: TGTGCCAGCAGTACCCCTCCTGACAGGGGAAGGGGTGAGCAGTTCTTC.

The V call is TRBV27, the J call TRBJ2-3; tentative D call: TRBD1 (5 bases). Germline V CDR1 and CDR2: MNHEY, SMNVEV (reference sequence). Trimming took off 10 bases at V and 1 base at J, with 15 bases between the two ends. This CDR3 has 14 amino acids. CDR3 nucleotides: TGTGCCAACAACAGGCTTAGGGGCACAGATACGCAGTATTTT. It translates to CANNRLRGTDTQYF.